The entry below describes one T cell receptor (beta chain). This sample stems from a study of early T cells in non-severe SARS-CoV-2 infection. Study details: Unpaired chains resulted from sequencing bulk RNA of unsorted whole blood.

The TCR library protocol was used to attach unique molecular identifiers. These identifiers were attached to individual cDNA molecules. TCRdb used MiXCR to reprocess the 5' RACE reads, holding one entry per CDR3 protein. The table shows approximately 70,000 distinct CDR3 sequences, with around 13% occurring only once. CDR3 length equals 12 residues. Trimming cost V 1 base and J 0 bases, with 3 bases left between them. The germline CDR1 and CDR2 sequences are SQVTM and ANQGSEA. This receptor was identified in an adult who was a healthcare worker with PCR-confirmed SARS-CoV-2 infection or an uninfected control (not recorded which). J is TRBJ1-1 and V is TRBV29-1; D call uncertain. The sample consisted of whole blood. The DNA of the CDR3 is TGCAGCGTTGAAGGAGTGAACACTGAAGCTTTCTTT. This encodes CSVEGVNTEAFF.